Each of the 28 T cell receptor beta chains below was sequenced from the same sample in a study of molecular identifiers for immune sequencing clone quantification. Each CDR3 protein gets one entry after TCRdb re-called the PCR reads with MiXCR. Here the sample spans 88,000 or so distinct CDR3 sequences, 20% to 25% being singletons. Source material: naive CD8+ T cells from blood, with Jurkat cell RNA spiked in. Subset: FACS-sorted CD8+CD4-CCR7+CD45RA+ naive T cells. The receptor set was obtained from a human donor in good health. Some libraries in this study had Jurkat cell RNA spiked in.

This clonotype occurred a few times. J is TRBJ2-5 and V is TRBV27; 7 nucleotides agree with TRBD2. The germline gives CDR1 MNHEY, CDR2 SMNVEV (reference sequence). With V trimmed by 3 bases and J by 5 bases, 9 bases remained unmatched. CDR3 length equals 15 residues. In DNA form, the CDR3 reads TGTGCCAGCAGTTTTTTTGCGGGAGAGAGGGAGACCCAGTACTTC. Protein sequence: CASSFFAGERETQYF.

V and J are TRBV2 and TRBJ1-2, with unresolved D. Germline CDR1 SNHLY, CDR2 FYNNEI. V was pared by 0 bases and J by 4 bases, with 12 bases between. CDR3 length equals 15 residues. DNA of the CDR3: TGTGCCAGCAGTGAAGCGCGGTTAGGACGCTATGGCTACACCTTC. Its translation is CASSEARLGRYGYTF. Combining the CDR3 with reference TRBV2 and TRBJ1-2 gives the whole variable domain EPEVTQTPSHQVTQMGQEVILRCVPISNHLYFYWYRQILGQKVEFLVSFYNNEISEKSEIFDDQFSVERPDGSNFTLKIRSTKLEDSAMYFCASSEARLGRYGYTFGSGTRLTVV.

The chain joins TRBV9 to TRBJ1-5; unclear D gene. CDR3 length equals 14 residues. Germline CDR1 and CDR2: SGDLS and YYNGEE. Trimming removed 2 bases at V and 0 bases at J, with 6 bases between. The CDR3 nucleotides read TGTGCCAGCAGCGTCACAGATAGCAATCAGCCCCAGCATTTT. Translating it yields CASSVTDSNQPQHF.

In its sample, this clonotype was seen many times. The CDR3 DNA follows: TGTGCCAGCAGCCAAGAAAAGTTCTACGAGCAGTACTTC. Its translation: CASSQEKFYEQYF. The chain links TRBV4-2 to TRBJ2-7; D is undetermined. This CDR3 spans 13 amino acids. Germline assignment: CDR1 LGHNA and CDR2 YNFKEQ. With 0 bases removed from V and 3 bases from J, the gap between germline ends came to 6 bases.

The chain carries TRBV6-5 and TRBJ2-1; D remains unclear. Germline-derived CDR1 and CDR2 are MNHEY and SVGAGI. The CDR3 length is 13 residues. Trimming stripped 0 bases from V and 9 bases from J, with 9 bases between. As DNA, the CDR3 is TGTGCCAGCAGTTACTCTACACGGAGTGAGCAGTTCTTC. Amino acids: CASSYSTRSEQFF.

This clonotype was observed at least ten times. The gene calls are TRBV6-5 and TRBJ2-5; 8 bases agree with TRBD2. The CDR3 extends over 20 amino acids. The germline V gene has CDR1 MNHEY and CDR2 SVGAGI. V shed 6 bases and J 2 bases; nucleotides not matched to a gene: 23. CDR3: CASSLTRKPGLEVPQETQYF. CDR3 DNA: TGTGCCAGCAGCCTAACTCGAAAACCGGGACTAGAAGTCCCACAAGAGACCCAGTACTTC.

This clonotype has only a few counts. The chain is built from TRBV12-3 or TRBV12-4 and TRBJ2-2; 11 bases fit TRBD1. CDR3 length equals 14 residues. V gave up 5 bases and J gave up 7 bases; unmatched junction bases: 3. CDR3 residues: CASSEGQGVGELFF. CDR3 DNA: TGTGCCAGCAGTGAGGGACAGGGGGTCGGGGAGCTGTTTTTT.

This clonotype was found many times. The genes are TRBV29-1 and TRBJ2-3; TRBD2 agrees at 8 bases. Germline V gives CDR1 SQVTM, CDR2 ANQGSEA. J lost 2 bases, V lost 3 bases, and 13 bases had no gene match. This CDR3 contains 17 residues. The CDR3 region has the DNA TGCAGCGTTGATGGGGTCCGGGAGGGATTAAACACAGATACGCAGTATTTT. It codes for CSVDGVREGLNTDTQYF.

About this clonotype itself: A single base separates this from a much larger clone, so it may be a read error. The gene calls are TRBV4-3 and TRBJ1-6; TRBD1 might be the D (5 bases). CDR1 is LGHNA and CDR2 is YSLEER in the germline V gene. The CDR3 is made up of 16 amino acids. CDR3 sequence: CASGQGRDLGWSPLHF. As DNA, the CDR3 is TGCGCCAGCGGCCAAGGCCGGGACTTAGGATGGTCACCCCTCCACTTT.

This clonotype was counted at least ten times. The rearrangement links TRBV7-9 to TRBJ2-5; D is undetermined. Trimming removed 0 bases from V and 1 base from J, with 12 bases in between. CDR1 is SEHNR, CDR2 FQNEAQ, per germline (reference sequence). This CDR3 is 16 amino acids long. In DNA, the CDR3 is TGTGCCAGCAGCTTAGCCGACATCAGGTCCCAAGAGACCCAGTACTTC. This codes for CASSLADIRSQETQYF.

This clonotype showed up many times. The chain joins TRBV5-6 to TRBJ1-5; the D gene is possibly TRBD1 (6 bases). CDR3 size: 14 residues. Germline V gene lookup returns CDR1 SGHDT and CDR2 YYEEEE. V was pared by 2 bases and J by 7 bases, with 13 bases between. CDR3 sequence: CASSFMSGTQPQHF. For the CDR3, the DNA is TGTGCCAGCAGCTTTATGTCGGGGACACAGCCCCAGCATTTT. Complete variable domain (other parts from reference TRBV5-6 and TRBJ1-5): DAGVTQSPTHLIKTRGQQVTLRCSPKSGHDTVSWYQQALGQGPQFIFQYYEEEERQRGNFPDRFSGHQFPNYSSELNVNALLLGDSALYLCASSFMSGTQPQHFGDGTRLSIL.

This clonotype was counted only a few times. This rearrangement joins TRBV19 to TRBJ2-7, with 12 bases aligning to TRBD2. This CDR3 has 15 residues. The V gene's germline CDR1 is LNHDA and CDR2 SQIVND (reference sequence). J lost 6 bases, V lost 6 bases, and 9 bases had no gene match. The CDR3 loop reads CASRRLAGDYAEQYF. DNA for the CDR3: TGTGCCAGTAGGAGACTAGCGGGAGATTACGCCGAGCAGTACTTC.

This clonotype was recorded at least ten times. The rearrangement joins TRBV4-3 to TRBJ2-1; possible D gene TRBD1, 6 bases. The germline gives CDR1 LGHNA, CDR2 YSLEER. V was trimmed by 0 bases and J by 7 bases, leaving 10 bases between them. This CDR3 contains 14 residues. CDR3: CASSQDRGPNEQFF. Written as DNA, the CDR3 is TGCGCCAGCAGCCAAGACAGGGGCCCTAATGAGCAGTTCTTC.

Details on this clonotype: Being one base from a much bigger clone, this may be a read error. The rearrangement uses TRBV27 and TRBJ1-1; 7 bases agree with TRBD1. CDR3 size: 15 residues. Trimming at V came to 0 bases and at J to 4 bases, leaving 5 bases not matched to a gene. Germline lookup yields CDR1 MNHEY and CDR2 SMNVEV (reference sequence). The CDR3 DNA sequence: TGTGCCAGCAGTTTATCTTTGACAGGGAGCACTGAAGCTTTCTTT. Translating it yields CASSLSLTGSTEAFF.

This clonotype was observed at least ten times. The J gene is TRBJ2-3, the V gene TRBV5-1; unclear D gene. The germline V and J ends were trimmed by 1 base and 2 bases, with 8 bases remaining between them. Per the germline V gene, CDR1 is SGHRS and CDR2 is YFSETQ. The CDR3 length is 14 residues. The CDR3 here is CASSLHDFTDTQYF. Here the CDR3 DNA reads TGCGCCAGCAGCTTGCACGATTTCACAGATACGCAGTATTTT.

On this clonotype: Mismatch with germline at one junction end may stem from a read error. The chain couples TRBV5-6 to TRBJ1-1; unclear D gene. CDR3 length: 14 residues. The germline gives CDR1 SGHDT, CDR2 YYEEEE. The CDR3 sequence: CASSELPSYTETFF. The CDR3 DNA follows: TGTGCCAGCAGCGAATTGCCGTCGTACACTGAAACTTTCTTT.

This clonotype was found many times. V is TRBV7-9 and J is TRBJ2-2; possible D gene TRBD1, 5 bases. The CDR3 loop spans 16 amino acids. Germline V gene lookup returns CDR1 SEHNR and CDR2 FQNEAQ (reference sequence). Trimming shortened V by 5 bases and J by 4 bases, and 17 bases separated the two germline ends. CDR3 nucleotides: TGTGCCAGCAGCGATAAGGACAAGGAATTCACCGGGGAGCTGTTTTTT. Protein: CASSDKDKEFTGELFF.

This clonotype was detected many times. The CDR3 here is CASSEGVAAEQFF. Here the CDR3 DNA reads TGTGCCAGCAGTGAAGGCGTAGCGGCTGAGCAGTTCTTC. The chain employs TRBV25-1 and TRBJ2-1; maybe TRBD2 (6 bases). Per germline, CDR1 MGHDK and CDR2 SYGVNS. V dropped 2 bases and J dropped 9 bases, with 11 bases sitting between them. The CDR3 extends over 13 amino acids. Looking up the rest from reference TRBV25-1 and TRBJ2-1 gives the full variable domain: EADIYQTPRYLVIGTGKKITLECSQTMGHDKMYWYQQDPGMELHLIHYSYGVNSTEKGDLSSESTVSRIRTEHFPLTLESARPSHTSQYLCASSEGVAAEQFFGPGTRLTVL.

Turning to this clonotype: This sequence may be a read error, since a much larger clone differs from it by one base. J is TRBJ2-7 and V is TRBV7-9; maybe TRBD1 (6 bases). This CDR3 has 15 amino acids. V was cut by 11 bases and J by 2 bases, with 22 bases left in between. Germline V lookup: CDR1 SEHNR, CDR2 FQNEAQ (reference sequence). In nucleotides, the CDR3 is TGTGCCGGCATGCCCCGGGACACAACCACCTACGAGCAGTACTTC. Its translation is CAGMPRDTTTYEQYF.

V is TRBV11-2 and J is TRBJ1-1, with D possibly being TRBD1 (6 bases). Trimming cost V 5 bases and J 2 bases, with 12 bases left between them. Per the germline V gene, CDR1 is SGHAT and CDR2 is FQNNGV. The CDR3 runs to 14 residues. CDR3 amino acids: CASSTQGINTEAFF. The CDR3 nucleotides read TGTGCCAGCAGCACTCAGGGGATCAACACTGAAGCTTTCTTT.

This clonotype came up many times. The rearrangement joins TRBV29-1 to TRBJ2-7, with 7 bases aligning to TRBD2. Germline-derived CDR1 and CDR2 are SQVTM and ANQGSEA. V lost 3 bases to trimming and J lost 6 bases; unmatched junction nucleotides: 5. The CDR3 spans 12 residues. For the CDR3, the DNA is TGCAGCGTTGAGTCCGGCGGGGGCGAGCAGTACTTC. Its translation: CSVESGGGEQYF.

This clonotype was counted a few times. The CDR3 loop reads CASSQTADGSYEQYF. As DNA, the CDR3 is TGCGCCAGCAGCCAGACAGCGGACGGTTCCTACGAGCAGTACTTC. V and J are TRBV4-1 and TRBJ2-7, with D possibly called TRBD1 or TRBD2 (5 bases each). Per germline, CDR1 MGHRA and CDR2 YSYEKL. The CDR3 length is 15 residues. The ends were cut back, 3 bases at V and 1 base at J, with 13 bases in the middle.

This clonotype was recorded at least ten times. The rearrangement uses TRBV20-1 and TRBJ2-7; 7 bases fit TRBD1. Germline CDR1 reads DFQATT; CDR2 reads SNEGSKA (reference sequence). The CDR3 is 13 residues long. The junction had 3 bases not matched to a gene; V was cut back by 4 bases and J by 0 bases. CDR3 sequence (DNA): TGCAGTGCTACGGACAGGCCCTCCTACGAGCAGTACTTC. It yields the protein CSATDRPSYEQYF.

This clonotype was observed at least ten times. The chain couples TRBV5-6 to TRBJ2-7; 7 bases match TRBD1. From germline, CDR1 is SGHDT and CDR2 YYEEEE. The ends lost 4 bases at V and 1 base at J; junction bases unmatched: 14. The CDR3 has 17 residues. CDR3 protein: CASSNTKVNRGSYEQYF. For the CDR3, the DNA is TGTGCCAGCAGCAACACGAAGGTAAACAGGGGTTCCTACGAGCAGTACTTC.

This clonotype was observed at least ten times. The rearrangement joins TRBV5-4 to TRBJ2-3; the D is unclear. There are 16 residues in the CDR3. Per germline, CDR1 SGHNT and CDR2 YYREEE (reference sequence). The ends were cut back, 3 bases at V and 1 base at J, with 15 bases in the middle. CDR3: CASSYLEVYGTDTQYF. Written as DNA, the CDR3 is TGTGCCAGCAGCTACCTTGAGGTTTATGGCACAGATACGCAGTATTTT.

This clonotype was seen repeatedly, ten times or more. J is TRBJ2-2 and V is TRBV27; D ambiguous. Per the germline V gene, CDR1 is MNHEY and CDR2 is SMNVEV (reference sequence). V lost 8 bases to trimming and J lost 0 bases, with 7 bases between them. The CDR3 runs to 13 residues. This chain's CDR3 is CASQGPNTGELFF. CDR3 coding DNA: TGTGCCAGCCAAGGACCGAACACCGGGGAGCTGTTTTTT.

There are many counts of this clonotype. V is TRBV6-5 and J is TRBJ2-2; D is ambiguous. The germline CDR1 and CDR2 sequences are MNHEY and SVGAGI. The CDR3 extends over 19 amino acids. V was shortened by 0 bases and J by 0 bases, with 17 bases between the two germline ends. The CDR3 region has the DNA TGTGCCAGCAGTTACTCGAGACGAAATGAATACTCGAACACCGGGGAGCTGTTTTTT. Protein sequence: CASSYSRRNEYSNTGELFF.

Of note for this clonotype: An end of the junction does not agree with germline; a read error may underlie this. The chain's CDR3 is CASYSSGASSYKQYF. CDR3 nucleotides: TGTGCTAGTTACAGCTCAGGGGCGAGTTCCTACAAGCAGTACTTC. The rearrangement joins TRBV12-5 to TRBJ2-7, with D tentatively TRBD1 (6 bases). From germline, CDR1 is LGHNT and CDR2 FRNRAP. CDR3 length equals 15 residues.